The entry below describes one T cell receptor (beta chain). Its antigen is not known. The junction had 3 bases not matched to a gene; V was cut back by 2 bases and J by 5 bases. CDR3 size: 14 residues. The germline gives CDR1 MGHDK, CDR2 SYGVNS. Clones were read by immunoSEQ multiplex PCR, and TCRdb kept only the in-frame ones, dropping some. The repertoire holds some 51,000 clones, 86% seen once, with approximately 5.2% in the top ten. This sample stems from a study of T cells in localized non-small cell lung cancer. Study results and limitations: The appearance of a median about 60 of the top 100 tumor clones was seen in adjacent lung.

The sample in question was peripheral blood, obtained before any cancer treatment. The TCR sequence derives from a woman aged 35 to 70 with stage I lung adenocarcinoma. The chain links TRBV25-1 to TRBJ2-3; 8 bases line up with TRBD2. Written as DNA, the CDR3 is TGTGCCAGCAGTGAAACGGGGGGGGGAGATACGCAGTATTTT. Its translation: CASSETGGGDTQYF.